The 9 T cell receptor beta chains below come from one sample, sequenced in a study of T-cell memory formation after mild COVID-19. TCRdb reanalysed the 5' RACE reads using MiXCR and keeps one entry per CDR3 protein. The table includes 450,000 or so distinct CDR3 sequences, approximately 25% detected once. Sequenced sample: PBMCs or a T cell subset sorted from them (not recorded which). The source is an adult woman who had mild COVID-19 (a few samples of this study predate the infection). Cell type and time point are not known.

V usage is TRBV25-1 and J usage is TRBJ1-1, with D perhaps matching TRBD1 (6 bases). The CDR3 is made up of 14 amino acids. From germline, CDR1 is MGHDK and CDR2 SYGVNS. Trimming shortened V by 1 base and J by 11 bases, and 17 bases separated the two germline ends. CDR3 in DNA: TGTGCCAGCAGTGAATCAGGGCGACAGGTGGGTGCTTTCTTT. Translation: CASSESGRQVGAFF.

V and J are TRBV3-1 and TRBJ1-1; 9 nucleotides match TRBD1. The trim removed 3 bases at V and 0 bases at J, leaving 5 bases unmatched. The length of the CDR3 is 16 residues. Germline lookup yields CDR1 LGHDT and CDR2 YNNKEL (reference sequence). CDR3 sequence (DNA): TGTGCCAGCAGCCACACAGGGGGCGGAATGAACACTGAAGCTTTCTTT. As protein: CASSHTGGGMNTEAFF.

This clonotype was found a few times. The rearrangement uses TRBV12-3 or TRBV12-4 and TRBJ1-2; no clear D gene. The V end was cut by 7 bases, the J end by 4 bases, with 16 bases between. This CDR3 comprises 14 residues. The CDR3 DNA reads TGTGCCAGCAAACGGGCGGAGCGCGGCTATGGCTACACCTTC. As protein: CASKRAERGYGYTF.

This clonotype occurred a few times. The chain couples TRBV9 to TRBJ2-5, with D possibly TRBD2 on 6 matching bases. There are 15 residues in the CDR3. V dropped 0 bases and J dropped 5 bases, with 14 bases sitting between them. Per germline, CDR1 SGDLS and CDR2 YYNGEE. The CDR3 region has the DNA TGTGCCAGCAGCGTAGAAGGTGGCGGGGAGGAGACCCAGTACTTC. Protein sequence: CASSVEGGGEETQYF.

This rearrangement joins TRBV20-1 to TRBJ1-1; TRBD1 aligns across 10 bases. Unmatched junction bases numbered 8, after V lost 4 bases and J lost 9 bases. CDR1 DFQATT and CDR2 SNEGSKA come from the germline V gene (reference sequence). The length of the CDR3 is 13 residues. In DNA, the CDR3 is TGCAGTGCTACTCCGGGACAGGGGTCGAAAGCTTTCTTT. Protein: CSATPGQGSKAFF.

Only a few counts were recorded for this clonotype. The chain links TRBV5-1 to TRBJ2-1; 9 bases are shared with TRBD2. The J segment lost 4 bases and the V segment lost 0 bases, leaving 8 bases of the junction unmatched. The germline CDR1 and CDR2 sequences are SGHRS and YFSETQ. This CDR3 has 17 residues. CDR3 coding DNA: TGCGCCAGCAGCTTGGGGGCTAGCGGGGAACCTTACAATGAGCAGTTCTTC. It specifies CASSLGASGEPYNEQFF.

J is TRBJ2-7 and V is TRBV20-1; D is undetermined. V was cut by 1 base and J by 2 bases, with 18 bases left in between. Germline V lookup: CDR1 DFQATT, CDR2 SNEGSKA (reference sequence). The CDR3 is 16 amino acids. CDR3 nucleotide sequence: TGCAGTGCTAGAGGGATGATAGGCTCGACGGCCTACGAGCAGTACTTC. It translates to CSARGMIGSTAYEQYF.

This clonotype was found once. This chain uses TRBV11-2 with TRBJ2-7; D is uncertain. The germline V and J ends were trimmed by 1 base and 2 bases, with 12 bases remaining between them. The CDR3 extends over 15 amino acids. CDR1 SGHAT and CDR2 FQNNGV come from the germline V gene. The CDR3: CASSLVGPAPYEQYF. CDR3 DNA sequence: TGTGCCAGCAGCTTAGTCGGGCCTGCTCCCTACGAGCAGTACTTC.

DNA of the CDR3: TGTGCCAGCAGCATCGGGACTAGCGTCGGGACGCAGTATTTT. Protein product: CASSIGTSVGTQYF. The chain couples TRBV5-4 to TRBJ2-3; TRBD2 matches 10 bases. The germline gives CDR1 SGHNT, CDR2 YYREEE (reference sequence). This CDR3 contains 14 residues. The junction had 8 bases not matched to a gene; V was cut back by 4 bases and J by 9 bases.